Below, 30 T cell receptor beta chains from the same sample are listed, as sequenced in a study of neurological immune-mediated disorders (dated by TCRdb to the late 2010s). The protocol used for the library was 5' RACE. The run used an Illumina HiSeq 2500. TCRdb redid the processing of the public reads, applying fastp at Q25 and MiXCR, and retained in-frame beta chains. A single entry per CDR3 protein holds the most common genes and DNA from its merged rows. The sample has tens of thousands of distinct CDR3 sequences on record, approximately 6% of them singletons. The ten largest clones capture more than 2% of the sample. Sequences were obtained from CD4+ T cells from blood. Source of these receptors: a woman aged 50 to 60 in good health.

In this sample, this clonotype turned up many times. The chain is built from TRBV12-3 or TRBV12-4 and TRBJ2-7; 8 nucleotides line up with TRBD1. CDR3 length: 14 residues. Trimming cost V 6 bases and J 0 bases; bases outside gene matches: 4. DNA of the CDR3: TGTGCCAGCAGCCGACAGGGGAACTCCTACGAGCAGTACTTC. Amino acids: CASSRQGNSYEQYF.

This clonotype was observed at least ten times. V is TRBV27 and J is TRBJ1-2, with D maybe TRBD1 (6 bases). V shed 4 bases and J shed 5 bases, with 14 bases lying between them. Germline V gene lookup returns CDR1 MNHEY and CDR2 SMNVEV (reference sequence). CDR3 length equals 14 residues. CDR3 DNA sequence: TGTGCCAGCAGTTCCAACAGGGAGGGGTATGGCTACACCTTC. This encodes CASSSNREGYGYTF.

This clonotype was observed many times. V usage is TRBV7-2 and J usage is TRBJ1-1; D perhaps matches TRBD1 (5 bases). This CDR3 has 13 amino acids. Germline lookup yields CDR1 SGHTA and CDR2 FQGNSA. The V end lost 6 bases, the J end lost 4 bases, and 12 bases lay between the germline ends. Here the CDR3 DNA reads TGTGCCAGCAGTCCAGGGTTGGGCACTGAAGCTTTCTTT. Protein product: CASSPGLGTEAFF.

Ten or more counts support this clonotype. This chain connects TRBV28 to TRBJ1-5; a possible D gene is TRBD1 (6 bases). CDR1 MDHEN and CDR2 SYDVKM come from the germline V gene. This CDR3 spans 14 amino acids. V was trimmed by 7 bases and J by 2 bases, leaving 12 bases between them. The CDR3 reads CASTGGQGNQPQHF. The CDR3 DNA follows: TGTGCCAGCACCGGGGGCCAGGGCAATCAGCCCCAGCATTTT.

This clonotype came up many times. The chain employs TRBV6-2 or TRBV6-3 and TRBJ2-2, with 7 bases aligning to TRBD1. The CDR3 spans 15 residues. V lost 6 bases and J lost 1; bases outside the gene matches: 5. Germline V lookup: CDR1 MNHEY, CDR2 SVGEGT. CDR3 coding DNA: TGTGCCAGCAGCTCCGGGACAGTGAACACCGGGGAGCTGTTTTTT. As protein: CASSSGTVNTGELFF.

The table lists this clonotype with many counts. The V gene is TRBV28, the J gene TRBJ2-4, with a weak D call TRBD1 (6 bases). Germline V lookup: CDR1 MDHEN, CDR2 SYDVKM. Trimming removed 5 bases at V and 5 bases at J, with 16 bases between. This CDR3 contains 15 residues. The CDR3 bases are TGTGCCAGCAGTCCGCCAGGGGCCTACCAAAACATTCAGTACTTC. This encodes CASSPPGAYQNIQYF. Based on the CDR3 plus reference TRBV28 and TRBJ2-4, the full variable domain is DVKVTQSSRYLVKRTGEKVFLECVQDMDHENMFWYRQDPGLGLRLIYFSYDVKMKEKGDIPEGYSVSREKKERFSLILESASTNQTSMYLCASSPPGAYQNIQYFGAGTRLSVL.

This clonotype was counted only a few times. The chain joins TRBV7-9 to TRBJ2-4, with D unclear. V dropped 4 bases and J dropped 4 bases, with 8 bases sitting between them. The V gene's germline CDR1 is SEHNR and CDR2 FQNEAQ (reference sequence). This CDR3 spans 13 amino acids. CDR3 in amino acids: CASSYSGKNIQYF. The DNA of the CDR3 is TGTGCCAGCAGCTATTCCGGGAAAAACATTCAGTACTTC.

This clonotype occurred many times. V gene TRBV2 combines with J gene TRBJ1-1; D is perhaps TRBD1 (5 bases). Trimming removed 5 bases from V and 5 bases from J, with 15 bases in between. The germline V gene encodes CDR1 SNHLY and CDR2 FYNNEI. CDR3 length: 14 amino acids. The CDR3 is CASSFLRGATEAFF. The CDR3 coding sequence is TGTGCCAGCAGTTTCTTGAGGGGCGCGACTGAAGCTTTCTTT. Full variable domain (rest looked up from reference TRBV2 and TRBJ1-1): EPEVTQTPSHQVTQMGQEVILRCVPISNHLYFYWYRQILGQKVEFLVSFYNNEISEKSEIFDDQFSVERPDGSNFTLKIRSTKLEDSAMYFCASSFLRGATEAFFGQGTRLTVV.

Many counts were recorded for this clonotype. The rearrangement uses TRBV18 and TRBJ2-7; D call uncertain. Trimming cost V 3 bases and J 0 bases, with 9 bases left between them. This CDR3 spans 14 amino acids. Germline V CDR1 and CDR2: KGHSH, LQKENI. CDR3 in DNA: TGTGCCAGCTCACCCGGAAGGTCCTCCTACGAGCAGTACTTC. Its protein is CASSPGRSSYEQYF.

In its sample, this clonotype was seen many times. V and J are TRBV2 and TRBJ2-2, with TRBD1 matching over 12 bases. CDR1 SNHLY and CDR2 FYNNEI come from the germline V gene. The CDR3 runs 16 residues. With V trimmed by 6 bases and J by 3 bases, 5 bases remained unmatched. The CDR3 coding sequence is TGTGCCAGCAGGCGGGACAGGGGGCGGGACACCGGGGAGCTGTTTTTT. Residues: CASRRDRGRDTGELFF.

This clonotype showed up many times. This chain links TRBV20-1 with TRBJ2-3, with D unclear. Trimming pared 6 bases from V and 0 bases from J, leaving 7 bases between. Germline V gene data show CDR1 as DFQATT and CDR2 as SNEGSKA (reference sequence). The CDR3 consists of 12 residues. The chain's CDR3 is CSAPPSTDTQYF. The CDR3 nucleotides are TGCAGTGCCCCACCTAGCACAGATACGCAGTATTTT.

This clonotype came up many times. The chain has TRBV9 and TRBJ2-7; D not certain. The germline gives CDR1 SGDLS, CDR2 YYNGEE. This CDR3 comprises 16 residues. The V and J ends lost 0 bases and 4 bases respectively, with 17 bases between them. For the CDR3, the DNA is TGTGCCAGCAGCGTAGTCGGGTCGAGGAACACGTACGAGCAGTACTTC. It yields the protein CASSVVGSRNTYEQYF. The whole variable domain, filled in from reference TRBV9 and TRBJ2-7, reads DSGVTQTPKHLITATGQRVTLRCSPRSGDLSVYWYQQSLDQGLQFLIQYYNGEERAKGNILERFSAQQFPDLHSELNLSSLELGDSALYFCASSVVGSRNTYEQYFGPGTRLTVT.

This clonotype was counted ten times or more. The chain recombines TRBV9 with TRBJ1-4; 7 bases fit TRBD1. This CDR3 has 16 amino acids. V lost 4 bases and J lost 7; bases outside the gene matches: 13. From germline, CDR1 is SGDLS and CDR2 YYNGEE. The DNA for the CDR3 is TGTGCCAGCAGCCCCCAAACTCCGGCAGGGGGTGAAAAACTGTTTTTT. Translating it yields CASSPQTPAGGEKLFF.

This clonotype has ten or more counts. This rearrangement joins TRBV20-1 to TRBJ2-5, with 12 positions matching TRBD2. From germline, CDR1 is DFQATT and CDR2 SNEGSKA (reference sequence). J was trimmed by 4 bases and V by 3 bases; bases with no gene match: 9. The CDR3 sequence is 16 residues long. The DNA of the CDR3 is TGCAGTGCTAGCGCGCTAGCGGGAGGGAGGGCAGAGACCCAGTACTTC. It specifies CSASALAGGRAETQYF.

This clonotype is categorized as medium-sized. The chain carries TRBV9 and TRBJ1-2; D is uncertain. V lost 6 bases, J lost 3 bases, and 15 bases lay in between. Germline V gene data show CDR1 as SGDLS and CDR2 as YYNGEE. CDR3 length: 14 residues. The chain's CDR3 is CASTDLRRDYGYTF. The CDR3, as DNA: TGTGCCAGCACCGATCTACGTCGCGACTATGGCTACACCTTC.

This clonotype was found many times. The J gene is TRBJ2-1, the V gene TRBV12-3 or TRBV12-4; D possibly uses TRBD1 or TRBD2 (5 bases each). The germline V and J ends were trimmed by 3 bases and 2 bases, with 11 bases remaining between them. The CDR3 covers 15 residues. CDR3 residues: CASSFLGPAYNEQFF. In DNA, the CDR3 is TGTGCCAGCAGTTTTTTGGGACCAGCCTACAATGAGCAGTTCTTC.

At least ten counts were recorded for this clonotype. The rearrangement links TRBV13 to TRBJ2-6, with 11 positions matching TRBD1. The CDR3 spans 17 residues. Germline V CDR1 and CDR2: PRHDT, FYEKMQ (reference sequence). With V trimmed by 5 bases and J by 4 bases, 7 bases remained unmatched. CDR3: CASSNGQGAGGANVLTF. CDR3 DNA: TGTGCCAGCAGCAACGGACAGGGGGCTGGGGGGGCCAACGTCCTGACTTTC. The full variable domain, completed using reference TRBV13 and TRBJ2-6, is AAGVIQSPRHLIKEKRETATLKCYPIPRHDTVYWYQQGPGQDPQFLISFYEKMQSDKGSIPDRFSAQQFSDYHSELNMSSLELGDSALYFCASSNGQGAGGANVLTFGAGSRLTVL.

This clonotype was counted ten times or more. The chain has TRBV5-1 and TRBJ2-7; the match to TRBD1 covers 8 bases. Per germline, CDR1 SGHRS and CDR2 YFSETQ. The ends lost 3 bases at V and 6 bases at J; junction bases unmatched: 8. The CDR3 is 14 residues long. CDR3 protein: CASSSQGARSEQYF. DNA of the CDR3: TGCGCCAGCAGCTCCCAGGGGGCGAGGAGCGAGCAGTACTTC.

At least ten counts were recorded for this clonotype. This sequence joins TRBV29-1 and TRBJ1-4; tentatively, D is TRBD1 (5 bases). The V gene's germline CDR1 is SQVTM and CDR2 ANQGSEA. V shed 2 bases and J shed 10 bases, with 17 bases lying between them. The CDR3 length is 14 residues. The CDR3 sequence: CSVERAGLTGKLFF. CDR3 nucleotides: TGCAGCGTTGAAAGGGCAGGGTTAACGGGAAAACTGTTTTTT.

At least ten counts were recorded for this clonotype. The gene calls are TRBV5-1 and TRBJ2-1; TRBD1 is a possible D gene (6 bases). The germline gives CDR1 SGHRS, CDR2 YFSETQ. This CDR3 has 17 amino acids. The V and J ends lost 0 bases and 2 bases respectively, with 15 bases between them. The CDR3 reads CASSLVGTKTAYNEQFF. The CDR3 nucleotides are TGCGCCAGCAGCTTGGTTGGGACAAAAACGGCCTACAATGAGCAGTTCTTC. The variable domain in full, completed from reference TRBV5-1 and TRBJ2-1, reads KAGVTQTPRYLIKTRGQQVTLSCSPISGHRSVSWYQQTPGQGLQFLFEYFSETQRNKGNFPGRFSGRQFSNSRSEMNVSTLELGDSALYLCASSLVGTKTAYNEQFFGPGTRLTVL.

This clonotype has at least ten counts. The chain carries TRBV5-1 and TRBJ2-1; 9 nucleotides line up with TRBD2. The V gene's germline CDR1 is SGHRS and CDR2 YFSETQ. J was trimmed by 7 bases and V by 4 bases; bases with no gene match: 12. The CDR3 totals 16 residues. The CDR3 region has the DNA TGCGCCAGCAGCGTACGACTAGCGGACTTGGGTAATGAGCAGTTCTTC. This sequence encodes CASSVRLADLGNEQFF.

Note on this clonotype: A much larger clone differs from this one at a single base, so this may be a read error. The CDR3 region has the DNA TGTGCCAGCAGCTGGGTAGCGGGGAGCTCCTACAAGCAGTACTTC. As protein: CASSWVAGSSYKQYF. The chain employs TRBV7-8 and TRBJ2-7; 8 positions agree with TRBD2. CDR3 size: 15 residues. Germline loops: CDR1 SGHVS, CDR2 FQNEAQ. The full variable domain, rest sourced from reference TRBV7-8 and TRBJ2-7, is GAGVSQSPRYKVAKRGQDVALRCDPISGHVSLFWYQQALGQGPEFLTYFQNEAQLDKSGLPSDRFFAERPEGSVSTLKIQRTQQEDSAVYLCASSWVAGSSYKQYFGPGTRLTVT.

This clonotype was observed many times. The chain has TRBV10-3 and TRBJ2-7; D gene unclear. Germline V gene data show CDR1 as ENHRY and CDR2 as SYGVKD. Deletions cut 10 bases from V and 0 bases from J, with 4 bases between. The CDR3 spans 10 residues. CDR3 coding DNA: TGTGCCACTTTCTCCTACGAGCAGTACTTC. Residues: CATFSYEQYF.

In its sample, this clonotype was seen many times. This chain joins TRBV7-9 and TRBJ1-1; maybe TRBD1 (5 bases). The CDR3 totals 15 residues. Trimming took 4 bases from V and 0 from J, leaving 12 bases between them. The germline V gene encodes CDR1 SEHNR and CDR2 FQNEAQ (reference sequence). The DNA of the CDR3 is TGTGCCAGCAGCTCCCAGGGCAGACTGAACACTGAAGCTTTCTTT. Amino acids: CASSSQGRLNTEAFF.

This clonotype was seen many times. The genes are TRBV3-1 and TRBJ1-1; 7 nucleotides line up with TRBD1. The CDR3 length is 14 residues. CDR1 is LGHDT, CDR2 YNNKEL, per germline (reference sequence). The trim removed 1 base at V and 5 bases at J, leaving 4 bases unmatched. This chain's CDR3 is CASSQVQGRTEAFF. For the CDR3, the DNA is TGTGCCAGCAGCCAAGTACAGGGGCGGACTGAAGCTTTCTTT.

In its sample, this clonotype was seen many times. This rearrangement joins TRBV11-3 to TRBJ2-6, with D perhaps TRBD1 (5 bases). Germline loops: CDR1 SGHNT, CDR2 YENEEA. The CDR3 extends over 16 amino acids. Trimming pared 1 base from V and 2 bases from J, leaving 9 bases between. This chain's CDR3 is CASSLGGGTGANVLTF. CDR3 bases: TGTGCCAGCAGCTTAGGGGGCGGAACTGGGGCCAACGTCCTGACTTTC.

This clonotype was seen many times. The gene calls are TRBV7-8 and TRBJ2-1, with 10 nucleotides matching TRBD2. The germline gives CDR1 SGHVS, CDR2 FQNEAQ. The V gene end was trimmed by 4 bases and the J gene end by 8 bases; junction bases not matched to a gene: 8. The CDR3 consists of 15 residues. The CDR3 reads CASSYSQRGGDEQFF. The DNA for the CDR3 is TGTGCCAGCAGCTACAGCCAGCGGGGGGGCGATGAGCAGTTCTTC. Full variable domain (outside the CDR3, taken from reference TRBV7-8 and TRBJ2-1): GAGVSQSPRYKVAKRGQDVALRCDPISGHVSLFWYQQALGQGPEFLTYFQNEAQLDKSGLPSDRFFAERPEGSVSTLKIQRTQQEDSAVYLCASSYSQRGGDEQFFGPGTRLTVL.

The rearrangement joins TRBV20-1 to TRBJ1-5; possibly TRBD1 for D (5 bases). Germline lookup yields CDR1 DFQATT and CDR2 SNEGSKA (reference sequence). The CDR3 extends over 14 amino acids. Trimming cost V 3 bases and J 0 bases, with 9 bases left between them. The CDR3 nucleotides are TGCAGTGCTAGGGGCGGGACTAGCAATCAGCCCCAGCATTTT. It yields the protein CSARGGTSNQPQHF.

This clonotype has at least ten counts. This sequence joins TRBV4-2 and TRBJ1-1; D gene unclear. This CDR3 region has 13 residues. CDR1 and CDR2 from the germline V gene are LGHNA and YNFKEQ. Trimming removed 0 bases from V and 10 bases from J, with 12 bases in between. This chain's CDR3 is CASSQESGQSAFF. The CDR3 coding sequence is TGTGCCAGCAGCCAAGAATCGGGTCAATCAGCTTTCTTT.

Ten or more counts support this clonotype. This chain uses TRBV4-3 with TRBJ2-3; 7 nucleotides line up with TRBD2. Germline lookup yields CDR1 LGHNA and CDR2 YSLEER. V shed 4 bases, J shed 4 bases, and the junction held 8 bases outside the gene matches. CDR3 length equals 15 residues. The CDR3 region has the DNA TGCGCCAGCAGCCCCTCGACTAGCTCCGCAGATACGCAGTATTTT. Translated, it gives CASSPSTSSADTQYF.